This T cell receptor beta chain was sequenced during a study of blood T cell repertoires in COVID-19. This clone came up a few times. Trimming took off 0 bases at V and 11 bases at J, with 11 bases between the two ends. This CDR3 is 13 amino acids long. Using immunoSEQ multiplex PCR, the repertoire was profiled, and TCRdb retains in-frame clones only, with some absent. This table holds approximately 150,000 clones, 80% to 90% found once. The sequenced sample was peripheral blood. The chain recombines TRBV12-3 or TRBV12-4 with TRBJ1-5, with D possibly TRBD1 on 5 matching bases. This receptor was taken from a woman aged 60-75 years with active COVID-19. CDR3 region: CASSLAQGSAQHF. CDR3 nucleotides: TGTGCCAGCAGTTTAGCCCAGGGATCAGCCCAGCATTTT.